This T cell receptor (beta chain) was recorded in a study of OX40 agonist ivuxolimab in advanced cancers. This clone was observed at least ten times. Its target is not known. TCRdb keeps only in-frame clones here, not all; method: immunoSEQ multiplex PCR. This sample has 50,000 to 55,000 clones; roughly 80% occur once, and the top ten carry about 4.5%. The CDR3 consists of 17 residues. V lost 0 bases and J 0 bases, leaving 12 bases between the germline ends. Germline V gene data show CDR1 as LGHNA and CDR2 as YSLEER. Study results and limitations: Researchers did not establish what antigens the expanded peripheral T cells target.

V usage is TRBV4-3 and J usage is TRBJ2-1, with TRBD2 as a possible D gene (5 bases). The sample consisted of CD4+ or CD8+ T cells sorted from blood, taken in a trial of the OX40 agonist ivuxolimab. This sequence originates from an adult with an advanced solid tumor such as melanoma, head and neck, liver or kidney cancer. The CDR3 region has the DNA TGCGCCAGCAGCCAAGATCTGGCGGGTAACTCCTACAATGAGCAGTTCTTC. Protein product: CASSQDLAGNSYNEQFF.